Included here is one T cell receptor beta chain sequence, with context. Antigen unknown. Measured with immunoSEQ multiplex PCR; TCRdb has only the in-frame clones, and not every one. The repertoire includes around 300,000 clones, approximately 86% of them detected once, and roughly 10% sits in the top ten. The germline gives CDR1 SGHAT, CDR2 FQNNGV. V was clipped by 3 bases and J by 8 bases; unmatched bases: 10. CDR3 size: 15 residues. The sample is drawn from a study of Ad26.COV2.S vaccination and SARS-CoV-2 variants. Noted treatment: 15 to 20 received Ad26.COV2.S at low or high dose, single or two shots; about 5 received placebo; per-sample allocation not given. All samples were drawn on day 63, counting from the first vaccine or placebo injection. The shot given was an Ad26 vector that makes Wuhan-strain SARS-CoV-2 spike. The study's findings and limits: It is possible that the TCR breadth and depth analyses underestimated the total T cell responses.

This material consisted of peripheral blood, taken in a trial of Ad26.COV2.S vaccine versus placebo. The sequence was collected from a person aged 18-60 years who received the Ad26.COV2.S COVID-19 vaccine or a placebo. This chain joins TRBV11-2 and TRBJ2-1, with TRBD2 identical over 7 bases. This chain's CDR3 is CASSFSGSEWYEQFF. For the CDR3, the DNA is TGTGCCAGCAGCTTTAGCGGGTCGGAGTGGTATGAGCAGTTCTTC.